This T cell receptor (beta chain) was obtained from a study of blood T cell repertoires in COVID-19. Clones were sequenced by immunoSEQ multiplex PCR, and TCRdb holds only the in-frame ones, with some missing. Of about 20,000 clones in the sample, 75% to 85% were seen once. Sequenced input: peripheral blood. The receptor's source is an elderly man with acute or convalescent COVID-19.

CDR3 sequence reads: CASSSGRAGASEQFF. The CDR3 region has the DNA TGTGCCAGCAGCTCTGGACGAGCGGGTGCCAGTGAGCAGTTCTTC. This rearrangement joins TRBV7-2 to TRBJ2-1, with D tentatively TRBD2 (6 bases). The CDR3 has 15 amino acids. Looked up from germline, CDR1 is SGHTA and CDR2 is FQGNSA. With 4 bases removed from V and 9 bases from J, the gap between germline ends came to 19 bases. Filled out from reference TRBV7-2 and TRBJ2-1, the complete variable domain reads GAGVSQSPSNKVTEKGKDVELRCDPISGHTALYWYRQSLGQGLEFLIYFQGNSAPDKSGLPSDRFSAERTGGSVSTLTIQRTQQEDSAVYLCASSSGRAGASEQFFGPGTRLTVL.